The T cell receptor (beta chain) described here comes from a study of identical twins. V shed 4 bases and J shed 0 bases, with 13 bases lying between them. The CDR3 totals 16 residues. The germline CDR1 and CDR2 sequences are SGDLS and YYNGEE. Each CDR3 protein is one row after TCRdb ran MiXCR on the 5' RACE reads. The table lists 450,000 or so distinct CDR3 sequences, 20% to 25% of them singletons. The same data also went into a second study, on T cells expressing NK-cell markers.

The sample comprised CD4+ T cells sorted from blood. This TCR came from a woman between 18 and 29 years old in good health. The chain is built from TRBV9 and TRBJ1-4; perhaps TRBD1 as D (5 bases). The CDR3, as DNA: TGTGCCAGCAGCCCGCGACAGACTGCAACTAATGAAAAACTGTTTTTT. It encodes CASSPRQTATNEKLFF.